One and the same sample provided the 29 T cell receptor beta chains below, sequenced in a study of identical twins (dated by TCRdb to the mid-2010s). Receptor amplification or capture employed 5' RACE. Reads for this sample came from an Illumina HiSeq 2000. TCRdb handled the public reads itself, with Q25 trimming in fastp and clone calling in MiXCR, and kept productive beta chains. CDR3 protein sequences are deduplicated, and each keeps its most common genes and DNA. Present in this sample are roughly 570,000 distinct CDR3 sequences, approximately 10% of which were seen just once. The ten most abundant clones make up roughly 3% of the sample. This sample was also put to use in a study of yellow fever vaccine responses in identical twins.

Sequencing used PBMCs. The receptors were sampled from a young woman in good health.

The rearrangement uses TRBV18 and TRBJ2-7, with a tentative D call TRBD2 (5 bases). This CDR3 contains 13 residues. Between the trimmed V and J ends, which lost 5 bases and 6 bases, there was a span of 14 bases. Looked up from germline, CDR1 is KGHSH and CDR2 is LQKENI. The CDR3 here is CASSEKEGIEQYF. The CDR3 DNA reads TGTGCCAGCTCAGAAAAAGAGGGAATCGAGCAGTACTTC.

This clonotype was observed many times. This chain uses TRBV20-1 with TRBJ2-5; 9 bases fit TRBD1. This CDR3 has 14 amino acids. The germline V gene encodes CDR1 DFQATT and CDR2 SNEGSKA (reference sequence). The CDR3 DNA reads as TGCAGCTTAAAGTCCGGGACAGGGAAAGAGACCCAGTACTTC. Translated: CSLKSGTGKETQYF.

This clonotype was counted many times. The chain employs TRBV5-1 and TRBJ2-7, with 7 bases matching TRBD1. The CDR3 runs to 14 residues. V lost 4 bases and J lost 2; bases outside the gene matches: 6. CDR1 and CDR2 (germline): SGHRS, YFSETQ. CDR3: CASSSTGQTYEQYF. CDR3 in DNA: TGCGCCAGCAGCAGCACGGGACAGACCTACGAGCAGTACTTC. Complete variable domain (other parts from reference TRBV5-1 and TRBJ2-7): KAGVTQTPRYLIKTRGQQVTLSCSPISGHRSVSWYQQTPGQGLQFLFEYFSETQRNKGNFPGRFSGRQFSNSRSEMNVSTLELGDSALYLCASSSTGQTYEQYFGPGTRLTVT.

The CDR3 DNA follows: TGTGCCAGCAGCTTGAGAGCGGGGGTTCATGAGCAGTTCTTC. Its translation: CASSLRAGVHEQFF. The chain joins TRBV5-4 to TRBJ2-1; 8 nucleotides align to TRBD2. Germline values: CDR1 SGHNT, CDR2 YYREEE (reference sequence). Losses at the gene ends were 1 base for V and 8 bases for J; bases not matched to a gene: 5. The CDR3 spans 14 residues. Full variable domain (rest looked up from reference TRBV5-4 and TRBJ2-1): ETGVTQSPTHLIKTRGQQVTLRCSSQSGHNTVSWYQQALGQGPQFIFQYYREEENGRGNFPPRFSGLQFPNYSSELNVNALELDDSALYLCASSLRAGVHEQFFGPGTRLTVL.

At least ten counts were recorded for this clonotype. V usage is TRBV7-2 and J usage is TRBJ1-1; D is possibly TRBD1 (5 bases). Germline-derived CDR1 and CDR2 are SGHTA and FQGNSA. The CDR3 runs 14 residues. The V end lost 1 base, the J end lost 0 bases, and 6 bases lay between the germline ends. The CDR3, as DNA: TGTGCCAGCAGCTTAGAGGGACTGAACACTGAAGCTTTCTTT. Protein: CASSLEGLNTEAFF.

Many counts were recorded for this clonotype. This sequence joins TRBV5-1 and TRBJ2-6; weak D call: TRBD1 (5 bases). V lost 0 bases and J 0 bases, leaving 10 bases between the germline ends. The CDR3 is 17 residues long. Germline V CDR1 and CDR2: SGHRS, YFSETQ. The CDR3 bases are TGCGCCAGCAGCTTGGGCAGGGTCCCCTCTGGGGCCAACGTCCTGACTTTC. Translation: CASSLGRVPSGANVLTF.

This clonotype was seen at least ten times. CDR3 loop: CASSVELGNTIYF. Here the CDR3 DNA reads TGTGCCAGCAGCGTAGAGCTTGGAAACACCATATATTTT. The chain joins TRBV9 to TRBJ1-3; D not resolved. This CDR3 region has 13 residues. V lost 0 bases to trimming and J lost 3 bases, with 4 bases between them. The germline CDR1 and CDR2 sequences are SGDLS and YYNGEE.

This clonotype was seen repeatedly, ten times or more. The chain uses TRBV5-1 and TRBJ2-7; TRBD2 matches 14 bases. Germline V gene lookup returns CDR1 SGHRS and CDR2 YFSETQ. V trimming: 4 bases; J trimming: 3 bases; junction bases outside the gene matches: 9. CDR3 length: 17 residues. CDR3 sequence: CASSPGLAGAESYEQYF. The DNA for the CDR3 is TGCGCCAGCAGCCCGGGACTAGCGGGGGCCGAGAGCTACGAGCAGTACTTC.

CDR3 coding DNA: TGTGCCAGCAGGGACCATCAGGAGGGGGCCTACGAGCAGTACTTC. This encodes CASRDHQEGAYEQYF. The chain joins TRBV6-4 to TRBJ2-7; the D call may be TRBD1 or TRBD2 (6 bases each). Trimming cost V 6 bases and J 2 bases, with 17 bases left between them. This CDR3 has 15 amino acids. Germline values: CDR1 MRHNA, CDR2 SNTAGT.

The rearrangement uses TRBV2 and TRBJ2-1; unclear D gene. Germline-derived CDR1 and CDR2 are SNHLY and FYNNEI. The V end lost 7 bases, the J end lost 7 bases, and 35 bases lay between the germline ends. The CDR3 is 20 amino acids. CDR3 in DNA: TGTGCCAGCATACGAGCCAGGTATCCATGGCAGGATCACAGCAGGAATGAGCAGTTCTTC. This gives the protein CASIRARYPWQDHSRNEQFF.

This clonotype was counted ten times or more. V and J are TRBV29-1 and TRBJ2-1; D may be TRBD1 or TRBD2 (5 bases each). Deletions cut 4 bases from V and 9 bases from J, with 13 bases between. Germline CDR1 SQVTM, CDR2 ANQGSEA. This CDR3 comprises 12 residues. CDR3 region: CSVVAGAVEQFF. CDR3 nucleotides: TGCAGCGTTGTGGCCGGGGCCGTTGAGCAGTTCTTC.

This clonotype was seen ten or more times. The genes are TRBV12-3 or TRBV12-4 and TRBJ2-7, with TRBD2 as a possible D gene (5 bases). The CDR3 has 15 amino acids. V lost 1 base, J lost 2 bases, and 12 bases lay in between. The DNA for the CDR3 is TGTGCCAGCAGTTTAGATCCGGGGATCCCCTACGAGCAGTACTTC. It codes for CASSLDPGIPYEQYF.

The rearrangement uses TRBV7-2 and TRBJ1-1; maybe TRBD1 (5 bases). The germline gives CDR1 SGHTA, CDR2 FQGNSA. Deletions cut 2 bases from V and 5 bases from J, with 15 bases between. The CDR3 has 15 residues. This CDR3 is CASSLTSGIGTEAFF. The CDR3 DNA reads TGTGCCAGCAGCTTAACCTCAGGGATTGGGACTGAAGCTTTCTTT. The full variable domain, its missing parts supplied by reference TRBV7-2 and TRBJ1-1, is GAGVSQSPSNKVTEKGKDVELRCDPISGHTALYWYRQSLGQGLEFLIYFQGNSAPDKSGLPSDRFSAERTGGSVSTLTIQRTQQEDSAVYLCASSLTSGIGTEAFFGQGTRLTVV.

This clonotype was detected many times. In nucleotides, the CDR3 is TGTGCCAGCAGTGAAGGGGTCTTGGGGCCCGGAGCTTTCTTT. Translation: CASSEGVLGPGAFF. The rearrangement joins TRBV2 to TRBJ1-1; D is perhaps TRBD1 (5 bases). Germline lookup yields CDR1 SNHLY and CDR2 FYNNEI. The CDR3 is 14 residues long. Deletions cut 1 base from V and 10 bases from J, with 16 bases between.

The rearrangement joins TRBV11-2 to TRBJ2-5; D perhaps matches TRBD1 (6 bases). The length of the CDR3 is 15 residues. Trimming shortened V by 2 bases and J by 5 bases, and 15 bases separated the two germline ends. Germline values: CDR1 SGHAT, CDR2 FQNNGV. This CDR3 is CASSLMVRGVETQYF. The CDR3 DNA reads TGTGCCAGCAGCTTAATGGTCAGGGGAGTGGAGACCCAGTACTTC. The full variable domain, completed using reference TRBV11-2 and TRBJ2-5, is EAGVAQSPRYKIIEKRQSVAFWCNPISGHATLYWYQQILGQGPKLLIQFQNNGVVDDSQLPKDRFSAERLKGVDSTLKIQPAKLEDSAVYLCASSLMVRGVETQYFGPGTRLLVL.

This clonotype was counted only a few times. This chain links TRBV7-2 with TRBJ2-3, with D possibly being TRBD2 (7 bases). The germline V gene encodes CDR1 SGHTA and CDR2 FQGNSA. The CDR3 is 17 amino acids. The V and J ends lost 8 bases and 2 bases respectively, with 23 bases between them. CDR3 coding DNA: TGTGCCAGCCGACTTAGGGGGGGAGAAGAGACCACAGATACGCAGTATTTT. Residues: CASRLRGGEETTDTQYF.

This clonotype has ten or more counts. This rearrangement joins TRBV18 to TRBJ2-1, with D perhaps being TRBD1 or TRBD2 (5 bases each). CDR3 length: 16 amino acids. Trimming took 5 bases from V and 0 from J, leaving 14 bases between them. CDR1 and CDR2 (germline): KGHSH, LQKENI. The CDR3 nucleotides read TGTGCCAGCTCATCATCGGGGCAGAGCTCCTACAATGAGCAGTTCTTC. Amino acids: CASSSSGQSSYNEQFF.

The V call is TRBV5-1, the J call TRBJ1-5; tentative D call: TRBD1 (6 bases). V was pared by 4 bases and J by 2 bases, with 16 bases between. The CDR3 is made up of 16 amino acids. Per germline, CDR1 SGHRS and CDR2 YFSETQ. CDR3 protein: CASSPGHSEGNQPQHF. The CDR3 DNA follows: TGCGCCAGCAGCCCGGGACACTCCGAGGGCAATCAGCCCCAGCATTTT.

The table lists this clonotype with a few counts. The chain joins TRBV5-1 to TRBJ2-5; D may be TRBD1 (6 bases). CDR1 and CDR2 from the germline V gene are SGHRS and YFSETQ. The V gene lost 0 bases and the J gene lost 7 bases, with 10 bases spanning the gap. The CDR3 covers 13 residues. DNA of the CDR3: TGCGCCAGCAGCTTGGAACAGGGTGGGACCCAGTACTTC. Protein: CASSLEQGGTQYF.

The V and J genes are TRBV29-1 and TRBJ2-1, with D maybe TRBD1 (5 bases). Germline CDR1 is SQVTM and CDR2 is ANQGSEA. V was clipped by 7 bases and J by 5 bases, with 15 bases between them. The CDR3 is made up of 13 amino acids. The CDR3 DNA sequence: TGCAGCGGTCAAAGCAGGGAAAACAATGAGCAGTTCTTC. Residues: CSGQSRENNEQFF.

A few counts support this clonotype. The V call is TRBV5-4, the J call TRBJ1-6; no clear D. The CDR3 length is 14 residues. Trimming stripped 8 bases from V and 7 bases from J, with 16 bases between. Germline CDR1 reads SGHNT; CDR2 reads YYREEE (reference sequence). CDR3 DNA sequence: TGTGCCAGTAGGGAGAGCTTATTGAATTCACCCCTCCACTTT. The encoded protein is CASRESLLNSPLHF.

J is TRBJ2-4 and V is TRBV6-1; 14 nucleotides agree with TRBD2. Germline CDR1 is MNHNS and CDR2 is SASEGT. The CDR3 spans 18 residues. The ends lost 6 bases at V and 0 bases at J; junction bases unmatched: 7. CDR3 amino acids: CASSMTSGGGLAKNIQYF. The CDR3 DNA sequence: TGTGCCAGCAGCATGACTAGCGGGGGGGGACTAGCCAAAAACATTCAGTACTTC.

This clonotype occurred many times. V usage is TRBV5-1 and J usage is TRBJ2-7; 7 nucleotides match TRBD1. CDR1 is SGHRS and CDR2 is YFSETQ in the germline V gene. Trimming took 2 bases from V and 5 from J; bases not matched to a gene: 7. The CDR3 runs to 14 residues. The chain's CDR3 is CASSLPDRDHEQYF. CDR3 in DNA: TGCGCCAGCAGCTTACCTGACAGGGACCACGAGCAGTACTTC. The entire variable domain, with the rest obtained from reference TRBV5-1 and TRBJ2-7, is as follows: KAGVTQTPRYLIKTRGQQVTLSCSPISGHRSVSWYQQTPGQGLQFLFEYFSETQRNKGNFPGRFSGRQFSNSRSEMNVSTLELGDSALYLCASSLPDRDHEQYFGPGTRLTVT.

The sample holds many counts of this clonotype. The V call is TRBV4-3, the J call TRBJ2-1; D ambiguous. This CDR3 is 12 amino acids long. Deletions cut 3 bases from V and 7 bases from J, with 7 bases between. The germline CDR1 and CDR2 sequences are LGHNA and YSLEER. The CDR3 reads CASSQNVNEQFF. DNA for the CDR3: TGCGCCAGCAGCCAGAACGTAAATGAGCAGTTCTTC.

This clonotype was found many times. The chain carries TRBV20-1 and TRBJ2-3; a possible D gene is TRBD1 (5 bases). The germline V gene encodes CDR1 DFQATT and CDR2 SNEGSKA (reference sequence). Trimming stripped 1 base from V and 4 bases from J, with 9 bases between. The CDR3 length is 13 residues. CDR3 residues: CSARVGAADTQYF. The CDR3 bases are TGCAGTGCTAGAGTTGGGGCCGCAGATACGCAGTATTTT.

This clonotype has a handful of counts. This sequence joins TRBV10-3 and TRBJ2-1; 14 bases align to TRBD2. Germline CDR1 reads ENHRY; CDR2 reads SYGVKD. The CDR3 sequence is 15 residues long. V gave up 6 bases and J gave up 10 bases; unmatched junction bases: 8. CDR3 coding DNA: TGTGCCATCAGGGGTCGACTAGCGGGAGGGGGGGAGCAGTTCTTC. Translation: CAIRGRLAGGGEQFF.

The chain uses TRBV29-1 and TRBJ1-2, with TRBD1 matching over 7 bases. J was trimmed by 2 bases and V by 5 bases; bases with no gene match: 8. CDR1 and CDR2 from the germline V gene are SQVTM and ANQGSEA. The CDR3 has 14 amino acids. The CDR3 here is CSVFSGTANYGYTF. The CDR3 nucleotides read TGCAGCGTTTTTTCCGGGACAGCGAACTATGGCTACACCTTC.

As DNA, the CDR3 is TGTGCCAGCAGCTCATCGGGGGGGGTCACTGAAGCTTTCTTT. It specifies CASSSSGGVTEAFF. The J gene is TRBJ1-1, the V gene TRBV7-8, with a tentative D call TRBD1 (5 bases). CDR1 SGHVS and CDR2 FQNEAQ come from the germline V gene. This CDR3 has 14 amino acids. V lost 4 bases, J lost 4 bases, and 13 bases lay in between.

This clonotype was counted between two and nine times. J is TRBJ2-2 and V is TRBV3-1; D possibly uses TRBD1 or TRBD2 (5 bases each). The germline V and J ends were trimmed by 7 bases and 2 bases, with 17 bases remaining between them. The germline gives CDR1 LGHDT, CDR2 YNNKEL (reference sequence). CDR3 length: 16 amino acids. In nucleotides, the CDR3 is TGTGCCAGCACCCCTTTGGGGACCCCAAACACCGGGGAGCTGTTTTTT. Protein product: CASTPLGTPNTGELFF.